The 15 T cell receptor beta chains reported below all come from one sample, sequenced in a study of T cell changes during pregnancy in multiple sclerosis. Libraries were prepared by immunoSEQ multiplex PCR; TCRdb keeps only in-frame clonotypes and omits some of them. The repertoire includes approximately 40,000 clones, roughly 96% of them detected once, and under 0.9% sits in the top ten. The sample was peripheral blood, taken in the second trimester of pregnancy. The receptors originated from a female donor with multiple sclerosis, enrolled in a pregnancy study.

This CDR3 reads CSASRGNTEAFF. The CDR3 coding sequence is TGCAGCGCCTCCCGAGGGAACACTGAAGCTTTCTTT. The chain is built from TRBV29-1 and TRBJ1-1; D is uncertain. Trimming stripped 7 bases from V and 1 base from J, with 10 bases between. The CDR3 contains 12 residues. Germline CDR1 is SQVTM and CDR2 is ANQGSEA.

The V gene is TRBV5-4, the J gene TRBJ1-1; D is uncertain. This CDR3 contains 13 residues. Trimming took 2 bases from V and 8 from J, leaving 13 bases between them. Germline V gives CDR1 SGHNT, CDR2 YYREEE (reference sequence). The CDR3 loop is CASSFPSSVEAFF. The CDR3 nucleotides are TGTGCCAGCAGCTTCCCGTCTTCCGTAGAAGCTTTCTTT.

In DNA, the CDR3 is TGTGCCAGCAGCTTGGGGCAGGGGCAGTCTTATAATTCACCCCTCCACTTT. Amino acid sequence: CASSLGQGQSYNSPLHF. This chain connects TRBV5-4 to TRBJ1-6; D is possibly TRBD1 (6 bases). Trimming cost V 0 bases and J 4 bases, with 14 bases left between them. The CDR3 sequence is 17 residues long. Germline V gives CDR1 SGHNT, CDR2 YYREEE (reference sequence).

V is TRBV19 and J is TRBJ1-2, with D maybe TRBD1 (6 bases). In germline, CDR1 is LNHDA, CDR2 SQIVND (reference sequence). Trimming cost V 1 base and J 6 bases, with 15 bases left between them. This CDR3 contains 15 residues. DNA of the CDR3: TGTGCCAGTAGTATAGTCGGGGGGCTATCCCATGGCTACACCTTC. It encodes CASSIVGGLSHGYTF.

The CDR3 DNA is TGTGCCAGCAGTGATCTCTACGAGCAGTACTTC. Translated: CASSDLYEQYF. The chain employs TRBV6-1 and TRBJ2-7, with D uncertain. Per the germline V gene, CDR1 is MNHNS and CDR2 is SASEGT. The CDR3 loop spans 11 amino acids. V lost 3 bases and J lost 3, with 3 bases in between.

V and J are TRBV11-2 and TRBJ2-1, with D possibly being TRBD2 (5 bases). Trimming cost V 4 bases and J 2 bases, with 15 bases left between them. CDR1 is SGHAT, CDR2 FQNNGV, per germline. The CDR3 is made up of 16 amino acids. The CDR3 reads CASSSIEGRPYNEQFF. CDR3 nucleotides: TGTGCCAGCAGCTCGATCGAGGGAAGACCCTACAATGAGCAGTTCTTC.

The gene calls are TRBV18 and TRBJ2-1; TRBD1 aligns across 7 bases. CDR3 length: 16 amino acids. With V trimmed by 1 base and J by 4 bases, 7 bases remained unmatched. In germline, CDR1 is KGHSH, CDR2 LQKENI. The CDR3 loop is CASSPQGQRIYNEQFF. Written as DNA, the CDR3 is TGTGCCAGCTCACCACAGGGACAGAGAATTTACAATGAGCAGTTCTTC.

The chain is built from TRBV19 and TRBJ1-2; 11 nucleotides align to TRBD1. J lost 5 bases, V lost 7 bases, and 3 bases had no gene match. The CDR3 is made up of 13 amino acids. Per germline, CDR1 LNHDA and CDR2 SQIVND (reference sequence). The CDR3 spells CASTGTGGYGYTF. Written as DNA, the CDR3 is TGTGCCAGTACCGGGACAGGGGGTTATGGCTACACCTTC. The complete variable domain, with remaining parts taken from reference TRBV19 and TRBJ1-2, reads DGGITQSPKYLFRKEGQNVTLSCEQNLNHDAMYWYRQDPGQGLRLIYYSQIVNDFQKGDIAEGYSVSREKKESFPLTVTSAQKNPTAFYLCASTGTGGYGYTFGSGTRLTVV.

This clone was detected only once. The chain employs TRBV10-3 and TRBJ2-5; 9 bases map to TRBD2. The J call may be incorrect, as the DNA end agrees better with TRBJ2-7. Germline V gives CDR1 ENHRY, CDR2 SYGVKD. CDR3 length equals 14 residues. The CDR3 is CAIRREGRIDEQYF. The CDR3 DNA reads as TGTGCCATCAGGCGGGAGGGGAGGATTGACGAGCAGTACTTC.

The CDR3 spells CASSPIRGTSGRYEQFF. CDR3 bases: TGCGCCAGCAGCCCAATCCGAGGGACTAGCGGGAGGTATGAGCAGTTCTTC. The chain links TRBV5-1 to TRBJ2-1, with TRBD2 matching 15 bases. Trimming removed 4 bases from V and 8 bases from J; junction bases left unmatched: 10. CDR1 SGHRS and CDR2 YFSETQ come from the germline V gene. The CDR3 extends over 17 amino acids. Full variable domain (outside the CDR3, taken from reference TRBV5-1 and TRBJ2-1): KAGVTQTPRYLIKTRGQQVTLSCSPISGHRSVSWYQQTPGQGLQFLFEYFSETQRNKGNFPGRFSGRQFSNSRSEMNVSTLELGDSALYLCASSPIRGTSGRYEQFFGPGTRLTVL.

The rearrangement uses TRBV7-9 and TRBJ1-4; D is possibly TRBD1 (5 bases). Germline CDR1 SEHNR, CDR2 FQNEAQ (reference sequence). V lost 7 bases, J lost 5 bases, and 14 bases lay in between. The CDR3 is 14 residues long. The CDR3: CASIRAGPNEKLFF. The CDR3 nucleotides read TGTGCCAGCATTCGGGCAGGGCCCAATGAAAAACTGTTTTTT.

The genes are TRBV6-5 and TRBJ1-2; possibly TRBD1 for D (5 bases). The V end lost 0 bases, the J end lost 7 bases, and 12 bases lay between the germline ends. The CDR3 length is 14 residues. In germline, CDR1 is MNHEY, CDR2 SVGAGI. CDR3 amino acids: CASSYSEEGRGYTF. The CDR3 DNA sequence: TGTGCCAGCAGTTACTCGGAGGAGGGACGTGGCTACACCTTC.

The chain joins TRBV7-9 to TRBJ2-5, with 7 positions matching TRBD1. Trimming at V came to 5 bases and at J to 4 bases, leaving 4 bases not matched to a gene. The CDR3 loop spans 13 amino acids. The germline V gene encodes CDR1 SEHNR and CDR2 FQNEAQ (reference sequence). The CDR3 protein is CASSPRGRETQYF. In DNA, the CDR3 is TGTGCCAGCAGCCCCAGGGGGAGAGAGACCCAGTACTTC.

This rearrangement joins TRBV7-9 to TRBJ1-6, with D possibly TRBD1 on 6 matching bases. Trimming left V 2 bases short and J 7 bases short, with 9 bases between. The germline V gene has CDR1 SEHNR and CDR2 FQNEAQ (reference sequence). There are 14 residues in the CDR3. In nucleotides, the CDR3 is TGTGCCAGCAGCTTACAGGGGCGAAATTCACCCCTCCACTTT. Encoded protein: CASSLQGRNSPLHF.

The gene calls are TRBV30 and TRBJ2-1, with 8 bases fitting TRBD2. J lost 2 bases, V lost 3 bases, and 3 bases had no gene match. CDR3 length: 14 residues. CDR1 is GTSNPN, CDR2 SVGIG, per germline (reference sequence). The CDR3 region has the DNA TGTGCCTGGAGCTTAGCGGGAACCTACAATGAGCAGTTCTTC. It translates to CAWSLAGTYNEQFF.